Below are 21 T cell receptor beta chains sequenced from a single sample in a study of T cell responses to AZD1222 COVID-19 vaccine. Profiled with immunoSEQ multiplex PCR; TCRdb holds only in-frame clones, not every one. The profile covers 150,000 or so clones, with about nine tenths appearing a single time and 0.9% to 1.2% taken by the ten largest. The material sequenced was peripheral blood, taken 28 days after the second AZD1222 dose. The receptors come from an adult who received the AZD1222 COVID-19 vaccine.

The chain carries TRBV6-4 and TRBJ1-2; 8 bases agree with TRBD1. CDR3 length: 15 residues. V dropped 8 bases and J dropped 3; count of bases not matched to a gene: 11. Germline values: CDR1 MRHNA, CDR2 SNTAGT. Here the CDR3 DNA reads TGTGCCAGCGCATTGACAGGGGCTCATCACTATGGCTACACCTTC. It encodes CASALTGAHHYGYTF.

The chain employs TRBV5-1 and TRBJ2-1; D gene unclear. Germline CDR1 reads SGHRS; CDR2 reads YFSETQ. There are 12 residues in the CDR3. V was pared by 3 bases and J by 11 bases, with 12 bases between. The DNA for the CDR3 is TGCGCCAGCAGCTCCACCAGTCCAAAGCAGTTCTTC. It translates to CASSSTSPKQFF.

Regarding this clone: The same CDR3 also results from other DNA sequences found in this sample. This rearrangement joins TRBV19 to TRBJ1-5; D remains ambiguous. Germline V gene lookup returns CDR1 LNHDA and CDR2 SQIVND (reference sequence). V was pared by 3 bases and J by 0 bases, with 6 bases between. The CDR3 spans 14 residues. Here the CDR3 DNA reads TGTGCCAGTAGTATCCGGGATAGCAATCAGCCCCAGCATTTT. Translated: CASSIRDSNQPQHF.

This CDR3 reads CASSDGRLEQYF. CDR3 sequence (DNA): TGTGCCAGCAGTGACGGCAGATTAGAGCAGTACTTC. This chain joins TRBV6-1 and TRBJ2-7, with D uncertain. The V end lost 3 bases, the J end lost 7 bases, and 10 bases lay between the germline ends. This CDR3 is built from 12 residues. Germline V lookup: CDR1 MNHNS, CDR2 SASEGT.

The V call is TRBV28, the J call TRBJ2-5, with 7 bases fitting TRBD1. The CDR3 has 15 residues. V was pared by 3 bases and J by 0 bases, with 4 bases of the junction left unmatched. Germline V gene sequence: CDR1 MDHEN, CDR2 SYDVKM. The CDR3 region is CASSFPTGYQETQYF. The CDR3 DNA is TGTGCCAGCAGTTTCCCGACAGGGTACCAAGAGACCCAGTACTTC.

The gene calls are TRBV11-3 and TRBJ2-1; 11 bases fit TRBD2. J was trimmed by 0 bases and V by 4 bases; bases with no gene match: 5. Per germline, CDR1 SGHNT and CDR2 YENEEA. The CDR3 spans 17 residues. DNA of the CDR3: TGTGCCAGCAGCTCCGGACTAGCGGGCAGCTCCTACAATGAGCAGTTCTTC. Encoded protein: CASSSGLAGSSYNEQFF.

This chain joins TRBV6-2 or TRBV6-3 and TRBJ1-2, with TRBD1 matching over 7 bases. Germline loops: CDR1 MNHEY, CDR2 SVGEGT. This CDR3 comprises 15 residues. The J segment lost 1 base and the V segment lost 6 bases, leaving 8 bases of the junction unmatched. CDR3 sequence (DNA): TGTGCCAGCAGCCTCACAAGGGACAGTAACTATGGCTACACCTTC. Translation: CASSLTRDSNYGYTF.

This chain uses TRBV5-8 with TRBJ2-1; 9 positions match TRBD1. With V trimmed by 5 bases and J by 4 bases, 7 bases remained unmatched. CDR3 length equals 15 residues. The germline gives CDR1 SGHTS, CDR2 YDEGEE. The CDR3 coding sequence is TGTGCCAGCAGTTATAGGGACAGGGAATACAATGAGCAGTTCTTC. Residues: CASSYRDREYNEQFF.

The rearrangement uses TRBV5-1 and TRBJ1-2, with 8 bases matching TRBD1. Trimming at V came to 4 bases and at J to 8 bases, leaving 10 bases not matched to a gene. CDR3 size: 14 residues. Germline V CDR1 and CDR2: SGHRS, YFSETQ. CDR3 residues: CASSIQGQGDGYTF. In DNA form, the CDR3 reads TGCGCCAGCAGCATTCAAGGACAGGGAGACGGCTACACCTTC.

V gene TRBV11-1 combines with J gene TRBJ2-5; TRBD1 might be the D (5 bases). V was trimmed by 6 bases and J by 5 bases, leaving 13 bases between them. Per the germline V gene, CDR1 is SGHAT and CDR2 is FQDESV (reference sequence). This CDR3 is built from 13 residues. The CDR3, as DNA: TGTGCCAGCAGGCCCAGGGTCGTCGAGACCCAGTACTTC. It yields the protein CASRPRVVETQYF.

The chain employs TRBV29-1 and TRBJ1-4; TRBD1 is a possible D gene (5 bases). The germline gives CDR1 SQVTM, CDR2 ANQGSEA. The CDR3 length is 13 residues. The germline V and J ends were trimmed by 7 bases and 5 bases, with 14 bases remaining between them. CDR3 loop: CSAGFGGNEKLFF. In DNA, the CDR3 is TGCAGCGCCGGCTTCGGGGGAAATGAAAAACTGTTTTTT. Full variable domain (rest looked up from reference TRBV29-1 and TRBJ1-4): SAVISQKPSRDICQRGTSLTIQCQVDSQVTMMFWYRQQPGQSLTLIATANQGSEATYESGFVIDKFPISRPNLTFSTLTVSNMSPEDSSIYLCSAGFGGNEKLFFGSGTQLSVL.

The chain recombines TRBV2 with TRBJ1-5; D is possibly TRBD1 (6 bases). The germline V and J ends were trimmed by 4 bases and 6 bases, with 13 bases remaining between them. CDR1 and CDR2 from the germline V gene are SNHLY and FYNNEI. The CDR3 covers 14 residues. The chain's CDR3 is CASSVLQGSQPQHF. Here the CDR3 DNA reads TGTGCCAGCAGTGTGCTACAGGGCAGTCAGCCCCAGCATTTT.

The genes are TRBV2 and TRBJ2-1, with D perhaps TRBD2 (6 bases). The V and J ends lost 0 bases and 8 bases respectively, with 14 bases between them. The CDR3 is 15 amino acids. CDR1 and CDR2 (germline): SNHLY, FYNNEI. CDR3 sequence: CASSEALLGRHEQFF. The CDR3 region has the DNA TGTGCCAGCAGTGAAGCGCTTCTGGGGAGGCATGAGCAGTTCTTC.

The J gene is TRBJ1-6, the V gene TRBV19, with 11 bases that match TRBD1. Germline CDR1 is LNHDA and CDR2 is SQIVND (reference sequence). The V and J ends lost 3 bases and 13 bases, in that order; junction bases with no gene match: 8. The CDR3 consists of 15 residues. This CDR3 is CASSIGTGGGQPLHF. The CDR3 nucleotides read TGTGCCAGTAGTATTGGGACAGGGGGAGGCCAGCCCCTCCACTTT.

The V and J genes are TRBV11-2 and TRBJ2-7; no reliable D call. V gave up 0 bases and J gave up 6 bases, with 9 bases separating them. CDR3 length equals 13 residues. CDR1 and CDR2 (germline): SGHAT, FQNNGV. The CDR3 here is CASSLEADREQYF. Written as DNA, the CDR3 is TGTGCCAGCAGCTTAGAGGCAGATCGCGAGCAGTACTTC.

This chain connects TRBV30 to TRBJ1-3, with D possibly being TRBD1 (5 bases). The CDR3 covers 15 residues. Germline assignment: CDR1 GTSNPN and CDR2 SVGIG (reference sequence). V was trimmed by 3 bases and J by 1 base, leaving 13 bases between them. The chain's CDR3 is CAWSLDSRSGNTIYF. Written as DNA, the CDR3 is TGTGCCTGGAGCCTCGACAGCCGTTCTGGAAACACCATATATTTT.

The chain employs TRBV2 and TRBJ1-4; TRBD1 is a possible D gene (6 bases). Germline loops: CDR1 SNHLY, CDR2 FYNNEI. V lost 7 bases and J lost 8, with 14 bases in between. The length of the CDR3 is 13 residues. In DNA form, the CDR3 reads TGTGCCAGCACAACAGGGTCCCCCGAAAAACTGTTTTTT. Its protein product is CASTTGSPEKLFF.

This sequence joins TRBV6-5 and TRBJ1-2, with 10 bases identical to TRBD1. J gave up 6 bases and V 8 bases, and 6 bases lay outside the gene matches. The length of the CDR3 is 13 residues. Germline values: CDR1 MNHEY, CDR2 SVGAGI. The CDR3 DNA sequence: TGTGCCAGCGTGACAGGGGGCTACAATGGCTACACCTTC. Its protein product is CASVTGGYNGYTF.

V gene TRBV24-1 combines with J gene TRBJ2-5; no clear D gene. The germline V gene encodes CDR1 KGHDR and CDR2 SFDVKD. The CDR3 extends over 15 amino acids. V was shortened by 4 bases and J by 5 bases, with 16 bases between the two germline ends. The CDR3 loop is CATSDPRSRKETQYF. CDR3 coding DNA: TGTGCCACCAGTGACCCCAGGTCCCGAAAGGAGACCCAGTACTTC.

V gene TRBV5-1 combines with J gene TRBJ2-7; 7 bases line up with TRBD1. Germline trimming cut 0 bases from V and 5 bases from J; bases unmatched to any gene: 2. The CDR3 is 13 residues long. Germline CDR1 reads SGHRS; CDR2 reads YFSETQ. The CDR3 region has the DNA TGCGCCAGCAGCTTGGAAAGGGGGCACGAGCAGTACTTC. Translation: CASSLERGHEQYF.

The chain is built from TRBV7-3 and TRBJ2-1; TRBD2 aligns across 12 bases. The CDR3 spans 15 residues. Trimming at V came to 3 bases and at J to 4 bases, leaving 1 base not matched to a gene. From germline, CDR1 is SGHTA and CDR2 FQGTGA. The CDR3 is CASSLLAGGYNEQFF. The CDR3 nucleotides read TGTGCCAGCAGCTTGCTAGCGGGAGGGTACAATGAGCAGTTCTTC.